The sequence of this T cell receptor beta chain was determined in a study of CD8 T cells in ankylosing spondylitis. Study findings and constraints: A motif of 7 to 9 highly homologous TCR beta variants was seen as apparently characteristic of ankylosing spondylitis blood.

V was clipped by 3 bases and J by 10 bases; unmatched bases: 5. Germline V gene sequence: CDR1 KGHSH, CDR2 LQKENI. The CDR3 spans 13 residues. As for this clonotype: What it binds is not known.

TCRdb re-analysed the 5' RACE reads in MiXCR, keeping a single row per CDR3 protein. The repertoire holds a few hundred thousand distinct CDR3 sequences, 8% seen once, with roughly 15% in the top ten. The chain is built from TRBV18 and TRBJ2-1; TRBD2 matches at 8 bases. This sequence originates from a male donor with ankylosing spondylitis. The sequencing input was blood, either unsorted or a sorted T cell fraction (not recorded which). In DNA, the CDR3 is TGTGCCAGCTCACCTGGGACTAGAAGCGAGCAGTTCTTC. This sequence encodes CASSPGTRSEQFF.